The entry that follows covers one T cell receptor beta chain sequence. What it recognizes is unknown. V was cut by 4 bases and J by 0 bases, with 17 bases left in between. The CDR3 sequence is 16 residues long. The germline CDR1 and CDR2 sequences are SGHTS and YDEGEE. The data originate from a study of a mutant IDH1 vaccine in newly diagnosed glioma. Study-wide background: Either 4-6 weeks after radiotherapy alone or alongside temozolomide, vaccination was begun.

Noted time point: week 11, during vaccination. Doses of 300 ug of mutant IDH1 20-mer peptide were given with topical imiquimod. Profiled with immunoSEQ multiplex PCR; TCRdb holds only in-frame clones, not every one. This table has under 150,000 clones, about 80% appearing once. Sample: PBMCs, taken from a glioma patient whose treatment included an IDH1 peptide vaccine. V is TRBV5-8 and J is TRBJ2-7, with D possibly TRBD1 on 6 matching bases. The TCR comes from a man aged 35 to 55 with glioma. The CDR3 is CASSLPTGPPSYEQYF. In DNA, the CDR3 is TGTGCCAGCAGCCTACCGACAGGTCCACCCTCCTACGAGCAGTACTTC.